A selection of T cell receptor beta chains follows, all from one sample in a study of T cells in Graves' hyperthyroidism and ophthalmopathy. TCRdb re-called the multiplex PCR reads with MiXCR, one entry per CDR3 protein. The sample holds hundreds of thousands of distinct CDR3 sequences; 14% are singletons and the top ten take about 9.4%. The sample was blood. These receptors came from a woman between 18 and 29 years old with Graves' hyperthyroidism. Each CDR3 is given with its conserved first and last residue. Each record gives: D gene, J gene, clone size, V gene, CDR3 DNA, CDR3 protein. D genes are given only for firm matches. Some rows mark clone size as missing; the rest say once, few, many or name a class of expanded clone.

>NA|TRBJ2-7|NA|TRBV4-1
TGCGCCAGCAGCCAAGTAGCCGGAGGCGAGCAGTACTTC
CASSQVAGGEQYF
>TRBD1|TRBJ2-1|once|TRBV6-1
TGTGCCAGCGGCAGGGGGAATTATGAGCAGTTCTTC
CASGRGNYEQFF
>TRBD2|TRBJ2-7|few|TRBV27
TGTGCCAGCAGTTCCCAAACTAGCGGGAGGGACTACGAGCAGTACTTC
CASSSQTSGRDYEQYF
>NA|TRBJ2-5|many|TRBV28
TGTGCCAGCAGTTTAGGGTCCTTCTACCGGTACTTC
CASSLGSFYRYF
>TRBD1|TRBJ2-5|NA|TRBV7-7
TGTGCCAGCAGCAACCGGGACAGCAAACAAGAGACCCAGTACTTC
CASSNRDSKQETQYF
>NA|TRBJ1-2|NA|TRBV12-3/TRBV12-4
TGTGCCAGCAGTTTTGGGTACAGGGCCAACTATGGCTACACCTTC
CASSFGYRANYGYTF
>TRBD1|TRBJ1-5|few|TRBV6-5
TGTGCCAGCAGTTACGGTCAGGGGGGCACGACCCAGCATTTT
CASSYGQGGTTQHF
>NA|TRBJ2-1|few|TRBV9
TGTGCCAGCAGCGTGACCGGGACGCGCCTTGATGAGCAGTTCTTC
CASSVTGTRLDEQFF
>TRBD1|TRBJ2-3|NA|TRBV2
TGTGCCTCCAGGGGGCCTAGCACAGATACGCAGTATTTT
CASRGPSTDTQYF
>TRBD2|TRBJ2-1|many|TRBV15
TGTGCCACCAGCAGGCTTCTAGCGGGAGTTACCGCCAATGAGCAGTTCTTC
CATSRLLAGVTANEQFF
>NA|TRBJ2-3|many|TRBV10-1
TGCGCCAGCAGTGAATCCGGCACCACTTTCGATACGCAGTATTTT
CASSESGTTFDTQYF
>NA|TRBJ2-5|many|TRBV3-1
TGTGCCAGCAGAAGGGGGGGAGCGGAGACCCAGTACTTC
CASRRGGAETQYF
>TRBD2|TRBJ2-7|many|TRBV3-1
TGTGCCAGCAGCCAAGATGGGGGGGGCTACGAGCAGTACTTC
CASSQDGGGYEQYF
>TRBD1|TRBJ1-2|NA|TRBV6-5
TGTGCCAGCAGTTACTCGATGTATCCAGGGGGCGCGATCTTTGGCTACACCTTC
CASSYSMYPGGAIFGYTF
>TRBD2|TRBJ2-5|many|TRBV7-9
TGTGCCAGCAGCCCAACTAGCGGGAGGGGCGAGACCCAGTACTTC
CASSPTSGRGETQYF
>NA|TRBJ1-2|NA|TRBV18
TGTGCCAGCTCACCGGGGACGCTTGATGGCTACACCTTC
CASSPGTLDGYTF
>NA|TRBJ1-6|NA|TRBV15
TGTGCCACCGCCCCAGGGTTCTCCTATAATTCACCCCTCCACTTT
CATAPGFSYNSPLHF
>NA|TRBJ2-7|NA|TRBV27
TGTGCCAGCAGTTTAAGCCTCGGACGGGGGTACGAGCAGTACTTC
CASSLSLGRGYEQYF
>NA|TRBJ2-1|NA|TRBV7-9
TGTGCCAGCAGGGGCTCGGGGGCGGGTAAACTTAACAATGAGCAGTTCTTC
CASRGSGAGKLNNEQFF
>NA|TRBJ2-2|few|TRBV27
TGTGCCAGCATTCGGGGTTACACCGGGGAGCTGTTTTTT
CASIRGYTGELFF
>NA|TRBJ2-1|many|TRBV30
TGTGCCTGGAGGGGTCAACAAAAGCAGTTCTTC
CAWRGQQKQFF
>TRBD1|TRBJ2-2|many|TRBV2
TGTGCCAGCAGGGACAGGGGGAGAGGCGGGGAGCTGTTTTTT
CASRDRGRGGELFF
>NA|TRBJ1-2|many|TRBV5-6
TGTGCCAGCAGCTTGGCCCGACCCAGCGGAAACTATGGCTACACCTTC
CASSLARPSGNYGYTF
>NA|TRBJ2-3|NA|TRBV7-3
TGTGCCAGCAGCCTCGGGACTTCTCTAGGGGATACGCAGTATTTT
CASSLGTSLGDTQYF